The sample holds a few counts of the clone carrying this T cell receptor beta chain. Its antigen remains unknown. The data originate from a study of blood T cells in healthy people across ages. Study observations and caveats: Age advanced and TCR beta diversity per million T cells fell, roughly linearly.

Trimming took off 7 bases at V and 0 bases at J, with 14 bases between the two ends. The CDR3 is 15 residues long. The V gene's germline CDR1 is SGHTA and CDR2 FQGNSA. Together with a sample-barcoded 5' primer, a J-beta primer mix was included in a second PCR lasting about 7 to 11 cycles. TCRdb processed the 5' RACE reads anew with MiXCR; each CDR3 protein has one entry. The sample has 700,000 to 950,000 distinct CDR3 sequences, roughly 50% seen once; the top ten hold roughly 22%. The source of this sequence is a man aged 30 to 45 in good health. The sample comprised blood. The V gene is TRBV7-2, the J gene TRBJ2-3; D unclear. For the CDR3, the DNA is TGTGCCAGCAACAAACAACCTACTAGCACAGATACGCAGTATTTT. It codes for CASNKQPTSTDTQYF.